This T cell receptor beta chain came from a study of memory CD8 T cells in hepatitis C reinfection. Time point noted: late/post reinfection, 12 to 24 weeks after detection. The sorted cells went straight to TCR sequencing with no prior in vitro expansion. The CDR3 loop spans 17 amino acids. V trimming: 3 bases; J trimming: 3 bases; junction bases outside the gene matches: 8. Germline assignment: CDR1 KGHSH and CDR2 LQKENI. The assay was immunoSEQ multiplex PCR, and TCRdb's table has in-frame clones only and misses some. The profile covers about 46,000 clones, with 75% to 90% appearing a single time and 0.6% to 0.85% taken by the ten largest.

This chain connects TRBV18 to TRBJ2-5; TRBD2 aligns across 12 bases. The specimen sequenced was naive CD8+ T cells sorted from blood. The TCR originated in a man aged 18 to 35 with hepatitis C virus infection. The CDR3 coding sequence is TGTGCCAGCTCACCTTACCGGGGACTAGCGGGTGAAGAGACCCAGTACTTC. This translates into CASSPYRGLAGEETQYF.